The 15 T cell receptor beta chains reported below all come from one sample, sequenced in a study of Graves' ophthalmopathy and Graves' hyperthyroidism listed by TCRdb under 2018. Sequencing relied on an Illumina HiSeq 2000. For repertoire sequencing, the TCR beta CDR3 regions were amplified from RNA transcripts. A first-round RT-PCR used HTBI primers with the Qiagen OneStep RT-PCR kit, followed by a second-round multiplex PCR, size selection and purification. TCRdb reprocessed the public reads (quality trimming at Q25 with fastp, clone calling with MiXCR) and kept in-frame beta chains. Each record represents a unique CDR3 protein, reported with the most common genes and DNA among its rows. This sample comprises hundreds of thousands of distinct CDR3 sequences, approximately 15% of them detected only once. Clones ranked in the top ten supply approximately 9.8% of the sample. The sequenced material came from blood. The receptor set was obtained from a woman aged 25 to 39 with Graves' ophthalmopathy. Donor details come from another sample of the same person, matched by shared clones.

This clonotype has at least ten counts. V usage is TRBV28 and J usage is TRBJ1-2; no clear D. V was trimmed by 5 bases and J by 1 base, leaving 11 bases between them. Germline lookup yields CDR1 MDHEN and CDR2 SYDVKM. CDR3 length: 14 amino acids. The CDR3 bases are TGTGCCAGCAGTCCAGAACAAGTTAACTATGGCTACACCTTC. This gives the protein CASSPEQVNYGYTF.

In the case of this clonotype: The conserved phenylalanine or tryptophan is not found at the CDR3 terminus, so this likely reflects a read error. The chain carries TRBV3-1 and TRBJ2-2, with no clear D. Germline assignment: CDR1 LGHDT and CDR2 YNNKEL (reference sequence). This CDR3 is built from 15 residues. Trimming left V 0 bases short and J 1 base short, with 6 bases between. CDR3 protein: CASSQEDENTGELFV. CDR3 DNA sequence: TGTGCCAGCAGCCAAGAGGACGAGAACACCGGGGAGCTGTTTGTT.

In this sample, this clonotype turned up many times. The chain links TRBV12-3 or TRBV12-4 to TRBJ1-2; 9 positions agree with TRBD1. The CDR3 has 14 residues. The ends lost 3 bases at V and 6 bases at J; junction bases unmatched: 5. The DNA for the CDR3 is TGTGCCAGCAGTTTGGACAGGGGAAGGCATGGCTACACCTTC. Its translation is CASSLDRGRHGYTF.

The chain carries TRBV7-4 and TRBJ1-5, with TRBD1 identical over 7 bases. V gave up 3 bases and J gave up 1 base; unmatched junction bases: 15. Germline CDR1 reads SGHVT; CDR2 reads SQSDAQ. The CDR3 runs 19 residues. The CDR3: CASSFLGDHRGRSNQPQHF. DNA for the CDR3: TGTGCCAGCAGCTTCTTGGGTGATCACAGGGGACGGAGCAATCAGCCCCAGCATTTT. Combining the CDR3 with reference TRBV7-4 and TRBJ1-5 gives the whole variable domain GAGVSQSPRYKVAKRGRDVALRCDSISGHVTLYWYRQTLGQGSEVLTYSQSDAQRDKSGRPSGRFSAERPERSVSTLKIQRTEQGDSAVYLCASSFLGDHRGRSNQPQHFGDGTRLSIL.

This clonotype was detected many times. This chain joins TRBV7-9 and TRBJ1-1, with TRBD1 matching 10 bases. CDR1 and CDR2 (germline): SEHNR, FQNEAQ (reference sequence). Germline trimming cut 5 bases from V and 5 bases from J; bases unmatched to any gene: 8. This CDR3 is built from 15 residues. The CDR3 is CASSVTGTGATEAFF. The DNA for the CDR3 is TGTGCCAGCAGCGTGACCGGGACAGGGGCAACTGAAGCTTTCTTT.

Of note for this clonotype: A much larger clone sits a single nucleotide away, making a read error possible. V gene TRBV20-1 combines with J gene TRBJ2-2; possible D gene TRBD1, 6 bases. The CDR3 loop spans 15 amino acids. Germline V gives CDR1 DFQATT, CDR2 SNEGSKA (reference sequence). This CDR3 is CSAREGTRGSGELCF. The CDR3 DNA sequence: TGCAGTGCTAGAGAGGGAACTAGGGGGTCCGGGGAGCTGTGTTTT.

This clonotype was counted at least ten times. This chain uses TRBV15 with TRBJ2-7, with D perhaps TRBD2 (6 bases). This CDR3 is built from 14 residues. CDR1 and CDR2 from the germline V gene are LNHNV and YYDKDF (reference sequence). The ends were cut back, 2 bases at V and 5 bases at J, with 13 bases in the middle. The CDR3 DNA is TGTGCCACCAGCAGACCCGGGAGCAGCCACGAGCAGTACTTC. Its protein is CATSRPGSSHEQYF.

In this sample, this clonotype turned up a few times. A clone one base away is much larger, so this may be a read error. The chain employs TRBV12-3 or TRBV12-4 and TRBJ2-5; TRBD1 might be the D (5 bases). The CDR3 spans 15 residues. DNA of the CDR3: TGTGCCAGCAGTTTAGGGGGCAGCGAGGTAGAGACCAAGTACTTC. Translation: CASSLGGSEVETKYF.

There are many counts of this clonotype. The J gene is TRBJ2-5, the V gene TRBV2; D assignment may be TRBD1 or TRBD2 (5 bases each). V gave up 0 bases and J gave up 5 bases, with 16 bases separating them. Looked up from germline, CDR1 is SNHLY and CDR2 is FYNNEI. The CDR3 loop spans 16 amino acids. CDR3 bases: TGTGCCAGCAGTGAAGCGCTTACCCAGGGACGGGAGACCCAGTACTTC. As protein: CASSEALTQGRETQYF.

This clonotype was picked up a small number of times. This chain joins TRBV14 and TRBJ1-3; 9 bases map to TRBD1. Germline CDR1 is SGHDN and CDR2 is FVKESK. CDR3 length: 15 residues. Losses at the gene ends were 4 bases for V and 3 bases for J; bases not matched to a gene: 4. CDR3 DNA: TGTGCCAGCAGCCTGGGACAGGGTTTTGGAAACACCATATATTTT. It specifies CASSLGQGFGNTIYF. Using reference TRBV14 and TRBJ1-3 for the parts outside the CDR3, the full variable domain is EAGVTQFPSHSVIEKGQTVTLRCDPISGHDNLYWYRRVMGKEIKFLLHFVKESKQDESGMPNNRFLAERTGGTYSTLKVQPAELEDSGVYFCASSLGQGFGNTIYFGEGSWLTVV.

This clonotype occurred many times. The gene calls are TRBV29-1 and TRBJ1-1; D uncertain. Trimming took 7 bases from V and 5 from J, leaving 8 bases between them. The CDR3 is 10 residues long. Per germline, CDR1 SQVTM and CDR2 ANQGSEA. CDR3 DNA sequence: TGCAGCGCTGGGCGGACTGAAGCTTTCTTT. Protein: CSAGRTEAFF.

This clonotype came up many times. The chain couples TRBV5-1 to TRBJ1-1, with a tentative D call TRBD1 (5 bases). Trimming shortened V by 0 bases and J by 6 bases, and 9 bases separated the two germline ends. The CDR3 contains 13 residues. Looked up from germline, CDR1 is SGHRS and CDR2 is YFSETQ. In nucleotides, the CDR3 is TGCGCCAGCAGCTTGGGACAGACCCCTGAAGCTTTCTTT. Translated, it gives CASSLGQTPEAFF.

This clonotype showed up many times. The chain recombines TRBV28 with TRBJ2-7; the match to TRBD1 covers 10 bases. The CDR3 loop spans 15 amino acids. Germline CDR1 MDHEN, CDR2 SYDVKM. V lost 6 bases to trimming and J lost 5 bases; unmatched junction nucleotides: 10. CDR3 region: CASRASGTGAHEQYF. The CDR3 DNA sequence: TGTGCCAGCAGGGCCTCCGGGACAGGGGCCCACGAGCAGTACTTC.

This clonotype was seen repeatedly, ten times or more. J is TRBJ1-2 and V is TRBV3-1, with D tentatively TRBD1 (6 bases). Germline V gene sequence: CDR1 LGHDT, CDR2 YNNKEL (reference sequence). V gave up 3 bases and J gave up 9 bases, with 20 bases separating them. The CDR3 is 15 residues long. The CDR3 spells CASSHPTTGFTSYTF. Written as DNA, the CDR3 is TGTGCCAGCAGCCACCCCACCACAGGGTTTACGAGCTACACCTTC.

This clonotype appeared many times. V is TRBV3-1 and J is TRBJ2-7; 14 bases fit TRBD2. The V and J ends lost 7 bases and 3 bases, in that order; junction bases with no gene match: 2. The CDR3 loop spans 14 amino acids. The germline CDR1 and CDR2 sequences are LGHDT and YNNKEL (reference sequence). This CDR3 is CASNGTSGGYEQYF. DNA for the CDR3: TGTGCCAGCAACGGGACTAGCGGGGGCTACGAGCAGTACTTC.